This T cell receptor (beta chain) was retrieved from a study of vaccination effects on CD4 cells after COVID-19. At the level of the study: Once vaccinated, three convalescent patients were sampled both early and late afterward. After the second dose, samples were taken at median day 72.

Antigen-specific CD4+ T cell clonotypes were called by their expansion after viral peptide-pool culture in ViraFEST. Isolating CD4+ T cells followed approximately 11 days of culture. PCR showed that the person got SARS-CoV-2 infection at some point between March and December 2020. Everyone in the study got two shots of either the BNT162b2 or mRNA-1273 vaccine. Cultivation was performed at 1.5 million to 2.5 million PBMC per well with 8 to 10 IU/ml IL-2 and about 9.6 ug/ml peptides added. Note on this clone: Its specificity is not known.

Method: immunoSEQ multiplex PCR; TCRdb's copy keeps in-frame clones and lacks some. Of about 14,000 clones listed, about 73% are singletons. This CDR3 comprises 19 residues. The J segment lost 7 bases and the V segment lost 3 bases, leaving 19 bases of the junction unmatched. Germline V gene sequence: CDR1 SGHDT, CDR2 YYEEEE. The receptor's source is a human donor who had a prior SARS-CoV-2 infection. Sequences were derived from CD4+ T cells from PBMCs cultured with HCoV-NL63 spike peptides, sampled after COVID-19 vaccination. The chain employs TRBV5-6 and TRBJ2-1, with 10 bases lining up with TRBD1. CDR3 sequence: CASSSNPWTGGKGGNEQFF. In DNA form, the CDR3 reads TGTGCCAGCAGCTCAAACCCGTGGACAGGGGGGAAGGGGGGGAATGAGCAGTTCTTC.